This TCR beta chain was sequenced in a study of T cell responses to AZD1222 COVID-19 vaccine. Germline-derived CDR1 and CDR2 are KGHSH and LQKENI. The CDR3 runs to 14 residues. Trimming took off 3 bases at V and 0 bases at J, with 6 bases between the two ends. Some clones are missing from TCRdb's copy, which holds only in-frame ones; the method was immunoSEQ multiplex PCR. The sample lists 90,000 to 120,000 clones, more than 80% seen once, with 6% to 7% in the top ten. This clonotype was obtained from an adult in good health. This rearrangement joins TRBV18 to TRBJ2-1; D is possibly TRBD2 (6 bases). The material was peripheral blood, obtained on day 0 of AZD1222 vaccination. In nucleotides, the CDR3 is TGTGCCAGCTCACCCGGGAGCTCCTACAATGAGCAGTTCTTC. It codes for CASSPGSSYNEQFF.